Listed below are T cell receptor beta chains from one sample, sequenced in a study of shared T cell receptors in the human thymus. TCRdb's table, derived via immunoSEQ multiplex PCR, lists solely in-frame clones and lacks some. Of hundreds of thousands of clones in the sample, about 84% are singletons; the top ten hold less than 0.015%. This same sample was also taken into another study, of human thymus T cells.

Sequenced material: thymocytes. These receptors were collected from a boy under two years old with a congenital heart defect. CDR3s include the opening cysteine and the closing phenylalanine or tryptophan. D genes are given only for firm matches. A clone size is listed for some rows: how often the clone was seen (once, few, many), or a class if it is expanded.

NA	TRBV4-3	NA	TRBJ1-1	CASSQRGDREAFF	TGCGCCAGCAGCCAAAGGGGCGATAGGGAAGCTTTCTTT
NA	TRBV29-1	TRBD2	TRBJ2-7	CSVDPQLAGVPYEQYF	TGCAGCGTTGACCCTCAACTAGCGGGAGTCCCCTACGAGCAGTACTTC
NA	TRBV30	TRBD2	TRBJ2-1	CAWNRGLAGVNNEQFF	TGTGCCTGGAACCGAGGACTAGCGGGAGTAAACAATGAGCAGTTCTTC
NA	TRBV27	TRBD2	TRBJ2-1	CASSLESPFSGSRYEQFF	TGTGCCAGCAGTTTAGAGTCCCCCTTTAGCGGGAGCCGGTATGAGCAGTTCTTC
NA	TRBV14	TRBD1	TRBJ1-2	CASSLRDRGLRRAYGYPF	TGTGCCAGCAGCCTTCGGGACAGGGGGCTGAGGAGGGCCTATGGCTACCCCTTC
NA	TRBV6-4	NA	TRBJ2-7	CASSDSKKVAVEIYEQYF	TGTGCCAGCAGTGACTCGAAGAAGGTGGCGGTCGAGATCTACGAGCAGTACTTC
NA	TRBV9	TRBD2	TRBJ2-7	CASSGLAGEPDEQYF	TGTGCCAGCAGCGGATTAGCGGGAGAGCCGGACGAGCAGTACTTC
NA	TRBV10-3	TRBD2	TRBJ2-5	CAISESGLGVETQYF	TGTGCCATCAGTGAGTCGGGACTAGGGGTGGAGACCCAGTACTTC
NA	TRBV5-6	NA	TRBJ1-2	CASSFTEWSYGYTF	TGTGCCAGCAGCTTTACCGAGTGGAGCTATGGCTACACCTTC
NA	TRBV6-1	TRBD2	TRBJ2-1	CASSEYRGRWAEQFF	TGTGCCAGCAGTGAATATCGCGGGAGGTGGGCTGAGCAGTTCTTC
NA	TRBV6-6	TRBD2	TRBJ2-3	CASSYSREGRPDTQYF	TGTGCCAGCAGTTACTCGCGGGAGGGTCGTCCAGATACGCAGTATTTT
NA	TRBV21-1	NA	TRBJ1-4	CASTDRGNEKLFF	TGTGCCAGTACGGACAGGGGGAATGAAAAACTGTTTTTT
NA	TRBV11-2	TRBD1	TRBJ2-7	CASSFRNRGHEQYF	TGTGCCAGCAGCTTCCGTAACAGGGGCCACGAGCAGTACTTC
few	TRBV2	NA	TRBJ2-7	CASSPGAGLRFWQYF	TGTGCCAGCTCTCCGGGCGCGGGCCTACGTTTTTGGCAGTACTTC
NA	TRBV6-4	TRBD1	TRBJ2-7	CASRPGQGSYEQYF	TGTGCCAGCAGGCCGGGACAGGGCTCCTACGAGCAGTACTTC
few	TRBV30	NA	TRBJ1-2	CAWSPGGPGGYTF	TGTGCCTGGAGTCCCGGGGGTCCGGGTGGCTACACCTTC
NA	TRBV5-1	TRBD1	TRBJ1-2	CASSLVKGADDGYTF	TGCGCCAGCAGCTTGGTTAAGGGGGCAGACGATGGCTACACCTTC
NA	TRBV28	NA	TRBJ2-7	CASSFHDSQGRAYEQYF	TGTGCCAGCAGTTTCCATGATTCACAGGGAAGGGCCTACGAGCAGTACTTC
NA	TRBV4-2	NA	TRBJ1-3	CASSQGCEGLGNTIYF	TGTGCCAGCAGCCAAGGTTGTGAGGGACTCGGAAACACCATATATTTT
NA	TRBV28	NA	TRBJ2-4	CASKSGKVLITKNIQYF	TGTGCCAGCAAGTCGGGGAAGGTACTAATAACCAAAAACATTCAGTACTTC
NA	TRBV18	TRBD1	TRBJ2-3	CASSPPTYRGHTDTQYF	TGTGCCAGCTCACCACCGACTTACAGGGGGCACACAGATACGCAGTATTTT
NA	TRBV2	NA	TRBJ2-1	CASLNGGAEQFF	TGTGCCAGCTTGAACGGGGGTGCTGAGCAGTTCTTC
few	TRBV27	TRBD2	TRBJ2-1	CASSHGTSGRWGGEQFF	TGTGCCAGCAGTCACGGGACTAGCGGGAGGTGGGGTGGTGAGCAGTTCTTC
NA	TRBV10-3	NA	TRBJ1-2	CAISEATVMNYGYTF	TGTGCCATCAGTGAGGCGACAGTCATGAACTATGGCTACACCTTC
few	TRBV6-6	NA	TRBJ1-1	CASSHPGQHSEAFF	TGTGCCAGCAGTCACCCCGGACAGCACTCTGAAGCTTTCTTT
NA	TRBV19	NA	TRBJ1-5	CASSSQPQHF	TGTGCCAGTAGCAGTCAGCCCCAGCATTTT
NA	TRBV4-2	NA	TRBJ1-5	CASSQDRAGYSNQPQHF	TGTGCCAGCAGCCAAGATCGGGCGGGGTATAGCAATCAGCCCCAGCATTTT
NA	TRBV29-1	NA	TRBJ1-4	CSVGAGRLDNEKLFF	TGCAGCGTTGGAGCGGGGAGGCTAGATAATGAAAAACTGTTTTTT
NA	TRBV28	NA	TRBJ1-5	CASSLQESQPQHF	TGTGCCAGCAGTTTACAAGAGAGCCAGCCCCAGCATTTT
NA	TRBV4-1	TRBD2	TRBJ2-5	CASSQTVHASGGRKTQYF	TGCGCCAGCAGCCAGACGGTCCACGCTAGCGGGGGGAGAAAGACCCAGTACTTC
NA	TRBV29-1	NA	TRBJ1-1	CSVQQGNTEAFF	TGCAGCGTACAACAGGGAAACACTGAAGCTTTCTTT
few	TRBV27	TRBD1	TRBJ1-5	CASSHTGEPNQPQHF	TGTGCCAGCAGCCATACAGGGGAACCCAATCAGCCCCAGCATTTT
few	TRBV14	NA	TRBJ1-2	CASSQGSGYTF	TGTGCCAGCAGCCAAGGGAGCGGCTACACCTTC
few	TRBV5-6	NA	TRBJ2-7	CASSPWTRRYEQYF	TGTGCCAGCAGCCCTTGGACACGACGCTACGAGCAGTACTTC
few	TRBV6-4	NA	TRBJ1-5	CASSEARGGNQPQHF	TGTGCCAGCAGTGAAGCCCGGGGTGGCAATCAGCCCCAGCATTTT
few	TRBV28	TRBD1	TRBJ2-1	CASSPNRGAYNEQFF	TGTGCCAGCAGTCCAAACAGGGGGGCTTACAATGAGCAGTTCTTC
once	TRBV10-3	NA	TRBJ2-3	CAISPDTDTQYF	TGTGCCATCAGCCCAGACACAGATACGCAGTATTTT
NA	TRBV7-8	TRBD2	TRBJ2-5	CASSSQRTLPGLAVQETQYF	TGTGCCAGCAGCTCACAACGGACCCTCCCGGGACTAGCGGTCCAAGAGACCCAGTACTTC
few	TRBV14	NA	TRBJ1-3	CASSQAGGSSGNTIYF	TGTGCCAGCAGCCAAGCGGGTGGGAGCTCTGGAAACACCATATATTTT
few	TRBV15	NA	TRBJ1-5	CATSRMIRQVNNQPQHF	TGTGCCACCAGCAGGATGATCAGACAGGTCAACAATCAGCCCCAGCATTTT
NA	TRBV27	NA	TRBJ2-1	CASSLEVGAYNEQFF	TGTGCCAGCAGTTTAGAGGTAGGGGCCTACAATGAGCAGTTCTTC
NA	TRBV5-1	NA	TRBJ1-4	CASSSGGFNEKLFF	TGCGCCAGCAGCTCCGGGGGTTTTAATGAAAAACTGTTTTTT
NA	TRBV5-6	NA	TRBJ2-3	CASSHPALFGTSTDTQYF	TGTGCCAGCAGTCATCCCGCGCTTTTTGGGACTAGCACAGATACGCAGTATTTT
NA	TRBV11-3	NA	TRBJ1-4	CASSLEAGFNEKLFF	TGTGCCAGCAGCTTAGAGGCAGGGTTTAATGAAAAACTGTTTTTT
NA	TRBV9	NA	TRBJ1-1	CASSVGRDTEAFF	TGTGCCAGCAGCGTAGGCAGGGACACTGAAGCTTTCTTT
NA	TRBV7-6	TRBD2	TRBJ2-3	CASSPYPSSGASTDTQYF	TGTGCCAGCAGCCCCTACCCGTCTAGCGGGGCTAGCACAGATACGCAGTATTTT
NA	TRBV5-1	NA	TRBJ2-7	CASSLVGDEQYF	TGCGCCAGCAGCTTGGTCGGGGACGAGCAGTACTTC